This is a list of T cell receptor beta chains from one sample in a study of blood T cells in healthy people across ages. TCRdb redid the calling of the 5' RACE reads with MiXCR, one entry per CDR3 protein. The top ten hold about a fifth of the sample, which has 910,000 or so distinct CDR3 sequences, around 54% seen once. Sequenced material: blood. These receptors were collected from a woman aged 55 to 70 in good health. CDR3s include the opening cysteine and the closing phenylalanine or tryptophan. D genes are given only for firm matches. Clone size is not always given. Where it is, it says once, few, many or a class for expanded clones.

V: TRBV20-1; J: TRBJ2-1; size: few; D: TRBD2; CDR3: CSATKLAGDHNEQFF; DNA: TGCAGTGCTACTAAACTAGCGGGAGACCACAATGAGCAGTTCTTC
V: TRBV27; J: TRBJ2-7; size: few; D: .; CDR3: CASRGPLSSYEQYF; DNA: TGTGCCAGCAGGGGTCCCCTCAGCTCCTACGAGCAGTACTTC
V: TRBV5-6; J: TRBJ2-1; size: .; D: TRBD1; CDR3: CASKLQDRAKNEQFF; DNA: TGTGCCAGCAAGCTACAGGACAGGGCGAAAAATGAGCAGTTCTTC
V: TRBV28; J: TRBJ1-5; size: .; D: TRBD1; CDR3: CASRGQGGRGNQPQHF; DNA: TGTGCCAGCAGGGGACAGGGGGGTCGGGGCAATCAGCCCCAGCATTTT
V: TRBV9; J: TRBJ2-6; size: .; D: .; CDR3: CASSGRRAGANVLTF; DNA: TGTGCCAGCAGCGGAAGAAGGGCTGGGGCCAACGTCCTGACTTTC
V: TRBV7-6; J: TRBJ2-2; size: .; D: TRBD1; CDR3: CASSRTGNILRVDTGELFF; DNA: TGTGCCAGCAGCCGGACAGGGAATATTTTGCGGGTTGACACCGGGGAGCTGTTTTTT
V: TRBV27; J: TRBJ2-5; size: .; D: TRBD1; CDR3: CASRPFGNRGRGYNEQYF; DNA: TGTGCCAGCCGCCCTTTTGGGAACAGGGGGCGCGGCTACAATGAGCAGTACTTC
V: TRBV20-1; J: TRBJ2-5; size: few; D: TRBD2; CDR3: CSALRDAGVETQYF; DNA: TGCAGTGCCCTCAGGGATGCGGGAGTGGAGACCCAGTACTTC
V: TRBV7-2; J: TRBJ2-5; size: many; D: TRBD1; CDR3: CASSPLGQLKETQYF; DNA: TGTGCCAGCAGCCCACTGGGACAGCTCAAAGAGACCCAGTACTTC
V: TRBV29-1; J: TRBJ2-7; size: .; D: .; CDR3: CSIRRGMSVRTPGRAGSEQYF; DNA: TGCAGCATTCGGCGCGGGATGTCTGTCAGGACCCCAGGCCGGGCTGGGTCCGAGCAGTACTTC
V: TRBV27; J: TRBJ2-3; size: few; D: .; CDR3: CASSWGRDTQYF; DNA: TGTGCCAGCAGTTGGGGACGGGATACGCAGTATTTT
V: TRBV12-3/TRBV12-4; J: TRBJ1-1; size: .; D: .; CDR3: CASSFNQGMNTEAFF; DNA: TGTGCCAGCAGTTTTAATCAGGGGATGAACACTGAAGCTTTCTTT
V: TRBV19; J: TRBJ2-7; size: .; D: .; CDR3: CASSISNYEQYF; DNA: TGTGCCAGTAGTATTTCTAACTACGAGCAGTACTTC
V: TRBV5-1; J: TRBJ2-3; size: few; D: TRBD2; CDR3: CASRPGTSGADTQYF; DNA: TGCGCCAGCAGACCCGGGACTAGTGGGGCAGATACGCAGTATTTT
V: TRBV20-1; J: TRBJ1-1; size: .; D: .; CDR3: CSASDSGGATNEAFF; DNA: TGCAGTGCTAGCGATTCCGGGGGCGCAACTAATGAAGCTTTCTTT
V: TRBV6-5; J: TRBJ1-6; size: .; D: .; CDR3: CASSYPADNSPLHF; DNA: TGTGCCAGCAGTTACCCTGCAGACAATTCACCCCTCCACTTT
V: TRBV20-1; J: TRBJ2-7; size: .; D: TRBD2; CDR3: CSAKPSSGTRYEQYF; DNA: TGCAGTGCTAAACCTTCTAGCGGGACCAGATACGAGCAGTACTTC
V: TRBV7-2; J: TRBJ2-7; size: .; D: TRBD1; CDR3: CASRQNRDRGGEQYF; DNA: TGTGCCAGCAGACAGAACCGGGACAGGGGGGGCGAGCAGTACTTC
V: TRBV3-1; J: TRBJ2-1; size: .; D: .; CDR3: CASSPRQDEQFF; DNA: TGTGCCAGCAGCCCCCGACAGGATGAGCAGTTCTTC
V: TRBV6-5; J: TRBJ1-4; size: few; D: .; CDR3: CASSWNRATKEKLFF; DNA: TGTGCCAGCAGTTGGAACAGGGCCACAAAGGAAAAACTGTTTTTT
V: TRBV12-3/TRBV12-4; J: TRBJ1-2; size: few; D: .; CDR3: CASSFMVADGYTF; DNA: TGTGCCAGCAGTTTTATGGTAGCGGATGGCTACACCTTC
V: TRBV19; J: TRBJ2-7; size: .; D: .; CDR3: CASSTGASYEQYF; DNA: TGTGCCAGTAGTACGGGGGCCTCCTATGAGCAGTACTTC
V: TRBV6-2/TRBV6-3; J: TRBJ2-7; size: .; D: .; CDR3: CASSRNRDYEQYF; DNA: TGTGCCAGCAGTAGGAACAGGGACTACGAGCAGTACTTC
V: TRBV29-1; J: TRBJ2-1; size: few; D: .; CDR3: CSGGLRGAYNEQFF; DNA: TGCAGCGGGGGGTTACGAGGGGCCTACAATGAGCAGTTCTTC
V: TRBV15; J: TRBJ2-4; size: .; D: .; CDR3: CATGRGQLWDKNIQYF; DNA: TGTGCCACCGGCAGAGGACAGCTCTGGGACAAAAACATTCAGTACTTC
V: TRBV5-6; J: TRBJ1-5; size: .; D: .; CDR3: CASSFSRAATFNQPQHF; DNA: TGTGCCAGCAGCTTCAGCAGGGCCGCGACGTTCAATCAGCCCCAGCATTTT
V: TRBV7-9; J: TRBJ2-7; size: .; D: TRBD1; CDR3: CASRLGTESYEQYF; DNA: TGTGCCAGCAGACTCGGGACAGAGTCCTACGAGCAGTACTTC
V: TRBV4-1; J: TRBJ1-1; size: few; D: .; CDR3: CASSQDPPGSTVNTEAFF; DNA: TGCGCCAGCAGCCAAGATCCCCCCGGATCAACGGTGAACACTGAAGCTTTCTTT
V: TRBV7-9; J: TRBJ2-5; size: .; D: TRBD2; CDR3: CASSRPGGDGETQYF; DNA: TGTGCCAGCAGCAGACCGGGGGGGGATGGAGAGACCCAGTACTTC
V: TRBV20-1; J: TRBJ2-7; size: few; D: .; CDR3: CSVPLVRSSYEQYF; DNA: TGCAGTGTTCCGTTAGTCCGGAGCTCCTACGAGCAGTACTTC
V: TRBV6-1; J: TRBJ2-1; size: .; D: TRBD2; CDR3: CASHPSLAEQYNEQFF; DNA: TGTGCCAGTCACCCTTCACTAGCGGAGCAGTACAATGAGCAGTTCTTC
V: TRBV18; J: TRBJ1-1; size: .; D: .; CDR3: CASSSSRGGTEAFF; DNA: TGTGCCAGCTCATCGTCAAGGGGGGGGACTGAAGCTTTCTTT
V: TRBV5-5; J: TRBJ2-1; size: .; D: TRBD1; CDR3: CASSLQGATSYNEQFF; DNA: TGTGCCAGCAGCTTGCAGGGGGCGACCTCCTACAATGAGCAGTTCTTC
V: TRBV12-3/TRBV12-4; J: TRBJ2-7; size: many; D: .; CDR3: CASGGESEQYF; DNA: TGTGCCAGCGGTGGGGAAAGCGAGCAGTACTTC
V: TRBV20-1; J: TRBJ1-1; size: few; D: .; CDR3: CSGGRSTEAFF; DNA: TGCAGTGGAGGACGCAGCACTGAAGCTTTCTTT
V: TRBV20-1; J: TRBJ1-2; size: .; D: .; CDR3: CSASTGPYGYTF; DNA: TGCAGTGCTTCGACAGGACCGTATGGCTACACCTTC
V: TRBV4-2; J: TRBJ1-2; size: few; D: TRBD1; CDR3: CASSQAGGTYGYTF; DNA: TGTGCCAGCAGCCAAGCAGGGGGAACCTATGGCTACACCTTC
V: TRBV28; J: TRBJ2-7; size: .; D: .; CDR3: CASSLLGRAELYEQYF; DNA: TGTGCCAGCAGTTTACTTGGGCGGGCGGAGCTCTACGAGCAGTACTTC
V: TRBV20-1; J: TRBJ2-7; size: .; D: .; CDR3: CSASFPRQVPYEQYF; DNA: TGCAGTGCTAGTTTTCCTAGACAAGTCCCCTACGAGCAGTACTTC
V: TRBV18; J: TRBJ1-5; size: .; D: TRBD1; CDR3: CASSPPGGNQPRHF; DNA: TGTGCCAGCTCACCCCCAGGGGGGAATCAGCCCCGGCATTTT
V: TRBV20-1; J: TRBJ2-7; size: .; D: .; CDR3: CSASIHSSYEQYF; DNA: TGCAGTGCTAGTATTCACTCCTCCTACGAGCAGTACTTC
V: TRBV25-1; J: TRBJ2-5; size: .; D: .; CDR3: CASSPRELSNEQYF; DNA: TGTGCCAGCAGCCCCAGGGAACTCTCCAATGAGCAGTACTTC
V: TRBV7-2; J: TRBJ2-7; size: many; D: TRBD2; CDR3: CASTETSGKVLAYEQYF; DNA: TGTGCCAGCACTGAGACTAGCGGGAAGGTTTTGGCGTACGAGCAGTACTTC
V: TRBV13; J: TRBJ2-7; size: .; D: .; CDR3: CASSLGFSQNYEQYF; DNA: TGTGCCAGCAGCTTGGGGTTCAGCCAGAACTACGAGCAGTACTTC
V: TRBV20-1; J: TRBJ2-7; size: few; D: .; CDR3: CSAKGPLATSPYEQYF; DNA: TGCAGTGCCAAGGGCCCTCTAGCAACCAGTCCCTACGAGCAGTACTTC
V: TRBV7-8; J: TRBJ2-1; size: .; D: .; CDR3: CASSLLALASNEQFF; DNA: TGTGCCAGCAGCTTATTAGCACTAGCTTCCAATGAGCAGTTCTTC
V: TRBV5-8; J: TRBJ2-5; size: few; D: .; CDR3: CASRLTGGQGYETQYF; DNA: TGTGCCAGCAGACTAACGGGAGGACAGGGATATGAGACCCAGTACTTC
V: TRBV4-2; J: TRBJ2-1; size: .; D: TRBD1; CDR3: CASSWGDRDNNEQFF; DNA: TGTGCCAGCAGCTGGGGGGACAGGGACAACAATGAGCAGTTCTTC
V: TRBV12-3/TRBV12-4; J: TRBJ1-5; size: few; D: .; CDR3: CASRETPIRQPQHF; DNA: TGTGCCAGCAGAGAAACCCCAATCAGGCAGCCCCAGCATTTT
V: TRBV27; J: TRBJ2-7; size: once; D: TRBD2; CDR3: CASRTRGGRGYEQYF; DNA: TGTGCCAGCAGGACCCGGGGGGGCAGGGGTTACGAGCAGTACTTC
V: TRBV2; J: TRBJ1-6; size: .; D: .; CDR3: CASSERQRHNSPLHF; DNA: TGTGCCAGCAGTGAGAGACAGAGACATAATTCACCCCTCCACTTT
V: TRBV20-1; J: TRBJ1-5; size: .; D: .; CDR3: CSATSPGMRPQHF; DNA: TGCAGTGCTACCTCCCCGGGGATGCGGCCCCAGCATTTT
V: TRBV20-1; J: TRBJ1-4; size: .; D: .; CDR3: CSARGPRNEKLFF; DNA: TGCAGTGCTAGGGGACCGCGAAATGAAAAACTGTTTTTT
V: TRBV4-1; J: TRBJ2-1; size: few; D: .; CDR3: CASSQPPGPGYNEQFF; DNA: TGCGCCAGCAGCCAACCACCGGGACCAGGGTACAATGAGCAGTTCTTC
V: TRBV5-1; J: TRBJ2-2; size: once; D: .; CDR3: CASSGELFF; DNA: TGCGCCAGCTCCGGGGAGCTGTTTTTT
V: TRBV5-4; J: TRBJ2-7; size: .; D: .; CDR3: CASSLASGTLSYEQYF; DNA: TGTGCCAGCAGCTTGGCCAGCGGAACCCTCTCCTACGAGCAGTACTTC
V: TRBV20-1; J: TRBJ2-7; size: .; D: .; CDR3: CSARWGFAYEQYF; DNA: TGCAGTGCTAGGTGGGGTTTCGCCTACGAGCAGTACTTC
V: TRBV5-1; J: TRBJ1-6; size: .; D: TRBD1; CDR3: CASSLDRGRHSPLHF; DNA: TGCGCCAGCAGCTTGGACAGGGGGCGGCATTCACCCCTCCACTTT
V: TRBV29-1; J: TRBJ2-4; size: few; D: TRBD2; CDR3: CSVGLAGTVGQYF; DNA: TGCAGCGTTGGACTAGCGGGAACCGTTGGGCAGTACTTC
V: TRBV4-1; J: TRBJ1-5; size: .; D: .; CDR3: CASSQDRSRTGQPQHF; DNA: TGCGCCAGCAGCCAAGATCGCTCCAGGACGGGTCAGCCCCAGCATTTT